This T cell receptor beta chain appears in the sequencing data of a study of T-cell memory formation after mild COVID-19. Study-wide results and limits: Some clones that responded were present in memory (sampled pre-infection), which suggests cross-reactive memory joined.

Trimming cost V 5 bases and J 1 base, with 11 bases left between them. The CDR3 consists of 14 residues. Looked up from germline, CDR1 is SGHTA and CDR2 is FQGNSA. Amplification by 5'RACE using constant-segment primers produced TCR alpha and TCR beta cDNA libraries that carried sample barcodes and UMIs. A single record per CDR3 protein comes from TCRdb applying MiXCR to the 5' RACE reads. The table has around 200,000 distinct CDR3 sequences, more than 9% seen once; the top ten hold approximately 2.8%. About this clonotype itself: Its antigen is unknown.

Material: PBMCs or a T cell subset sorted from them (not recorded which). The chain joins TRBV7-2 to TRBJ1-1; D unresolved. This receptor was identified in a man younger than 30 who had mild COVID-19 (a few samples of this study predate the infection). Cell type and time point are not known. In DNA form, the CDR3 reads TGTGCCAGCAGCCCACAGAGCTCGAACACTGAAGCTTTCTTT. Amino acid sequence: CASSPQSSNTEAFF.